The T cell receptor beta chain under discussion was sequenced for a study of OX40 agonist ivuxolimab in advanced cancers. The protocol was immunoSEQ multiplex PCR, while the TCRdb copy is restricted to in-frame clones and leaves out a portion. The table has 60,000 or so clones, approximately 90% seen once; the top ten hold approximately 5%. With autoimmune disease history or systemic immunosuppression, patients were excluded. Study-wide points: Among T cells, CD8+ cells averaged more expanded clones than CD4+ cells.

This clone appeared a single time. The antigen remains unidentified. This clonotype was sampled from an adult with an advanced solid tumor such as melanoma, head and neck, liver or kidney cancer. Material: CD4+ or CD8+ T cells sorted from blood, obtained in a trial of the OX40 agonist ivuxolimab.

The CDR3 loop reads CASSLDTQRHLEKLFF. CDR3 nucleotide sequence: TGTGCCAGCAGCTTAGACACGCAGAGGCACTTAGAAAAACTGTTTTTT. The V and J genes are TRBV7-9 and TRBJ1-4; D gene ambiguous. Looked up from germline, CDR1 is SEHNR and CDR2 is FQNEAQ (reference sequence). V was clipped by 1 base and J by 8 bases, with 17 bases between them. This CDR3 has 16 residues.